The 17 T cell receptor beta chains below come from one sample, sequenced in a study of blood T cell repertoires in COVID-19. The repertoire was sequenced with immunoSEQ multiplex PCR; TCRdb's copy has only in-frame clones and lacks some. Seen here are approximately 250,000 clones, around 90% observed once, and the top ten hold approximately 1%. The specimen sequenced was PBMCs or T cells enriched from blood (not recorded which). The receptors shown here come from a woman aged 25 to 45 who had recovered from COVID-19.

This rearrangement joins TRBV13 to TRBJ2-7; 7 nucleotides line up with TRBD1. CDR3 length: 14 residues. Germline V gives CDR1 PRHDT, CDR2 FYEKMQ (reference sequence). The trim removed 4 bases at V and 7 bases at J, leaving 10 bases unmatched. CDR3 DNA sequence: TGTGCCAGCAGCTATACAGGGGTTCTAGGTGAGCAGTACTTC. This gives the protein CASSYTGVLGEQYF.

The V gene is TRBV6-2 or TRBV6-3, the J gene TRBJ1-2; 10 nucleotides line up with TRBD1. The CDR3 runs to 15 residues. Germline CDR1 and CDR2: MNHEY and SVGEGT. V lost 5 bases to trimming and J lost 5 bases; unmatched junction nucleotides: 8. CDR3 protein: CASSPLRTGGYGYTF. As DNA, the CDR3 is TGTGCCAGCAGTCCCCTGCGGACAGGGGGTTATGGCTACACCTTC.

This sequence joins TRBV19 and TRBJ1-3, with D unresolved. Trimming took off 5 bases at V and 7 bases at J, with 21 bases between the two ends. This CDR3 is built from 16 residues. Germline loops: CDR1 LNHDA, CDR2 SQIVND (reference sequence). The CDR3 here is CASSPVEAGLRNTIYF. The CDR3 DNA is TGTGCCAGTAGTCCCGTTGAAGCCGGTTTGAGGAACACCATATATTTT.

The sample holds one count of this clone. This sequence joins TRBV6-2 or TRBV6-3 and TRBJ2-3; 7 bases align to TRBD2. Germline CDR1 reads MNHEY; CDR2 reads SVGEGT. J lost 2 bases, V lost 2 bases, and 4 bases had no gene match. The CDR3 extends over 15 amino acids. This CDR3 reads CASSYAGLLTDTQYF. For the CDR3, the DNA is TGTGCCAGCAGTTACGCGGGACTACTCACAGATACGCAGTATTTT.

The rearrangement joins TRBV5-1 to TRBJ1-2; 9 bases map to TRBD1. With V trimmed by 0 bases and J by 6 bases, 3 bases remained unmatched. Looked up from germline, CDR1 is SGHRS and CDR2 is YFSETQ. The CDR3 loop spans 14 amino acids. CDR3 in DNA: TGCGCCAGCAGCTTGGACGGGACAGGGCATGGCTACACCTTC. Translation gives CASSLDGTGHGYTF.

This sequence joins TRBV7-3 and TRBJ1-6, with D possibly being TRBD1 (5 bases). This CDR3 has 15 amino acids. Trimming stripped 2 bases from V and 10 bases from J, with 15 bases between. Germline CDR1 reads SGHTA; CDR2 reads FQGTGA. CDR3 sequence: CASSLAGSFTSPLHF. Here the CDR3 DNA reads TGTGCCAGCAGCTTAGCAGGGTCTTTCACCTCACCCCTCCACTTT.

The genes are TRBV27 and TRBJ1-6; D gene unclear. Trimming removed 2 bases at V and 10 bases at J, with 9 bases between. This CDR3 spans 13 amino acids. Germline-derived CDR1 and CDR2 are MNHEY and SMNVEV (reference sequence). CDR3: CASSLAGNSPLHF. CDR3 DNA sequence: TGTGCCAGCAGTTTAGCGGGTAACTCACCCCTCCACTTT.

The chain recombines TRBV5-1 with TRBJ2-7; 7 bases match TRBD1. Germline assignment: CDR1 SGHRS and CDR2 YFSETQ. There are 13 residues in the CDR3. J gave up 6 bases and V 2 bases, and 5 bases lay outside the gene matches. This CDR3 is CASSFDRVGEQYF. CDR3 in DNA: TGCGCCAGCAGCTTCGACAGGGTGGGCGAGCAGTACTTC.

The rearrangement links TRBV29-1 to TRBJ2-2; 8 nucleotides align to TRBD1. J lost 0 bases, V lost 6 bases, and 3 bases had no gene match. This CDR3 has 14 residues. Germline V gene sequence: CDR1 SQVTM, CDR2 ANQGSEA. The CDR3 region is CSVGQATNTGELFF. CDR3 in DNA: TGCAGCGTGGGACAGGCTACGAACACCGGGGAGCTGTTTTTT.

This clone was detected a few times. The chain employs TRBV28 and TRBJ1-5; TRBD1 matches at 10 bases. The ends lost 3 bases at V and 1 base at J; junction bases unmatched: 6. Germline V gene lookup returns CDR1 MDHEN and CDR2 SYDVKM. This CDR3 contains 17 residues. The CDR3 loop is CASSLPRGQGSNQPQHF. CDR3 nucleotides: TGTGCCAGCAGTTTGCCCCGGGGACAGGGGAGCAATCAGCCCCAGCATTTT. Variable domain in full (rest from reference TRBV28 and TRBJ1-5): DVKVTQSSRYLVKRTGEKVFLECVQDMDHENMFWYRQDPGLGLRLIYFSYDVKMKEKGDIPEGYSVSREKKERFSLILESASTNQTSMYLCASSLPRGQGSNQPQHFGDGTRLSIL.

The chain combines TRBV30 with TRBJ2-3, with D unresolved. Trimming took 0 bases from V and 8 from J, leaving 12 bases between them. The CDR3 contains 13 residues. Germline assignment: CDR1 GTSNPN and CDR2 SVGIG (reference sequence). As DNA, the CDR3 is TGTGCCTGGAGTGTATTGACGGAGACTACGCAGTATTTT. This codes for CAWSVLTETTQYF. Filled out from reference TRBV30 and TRBJ2-3, the complete variable domain reads SQTIHQWPATLVQPVGSPLSLECTVEGTSNPNLYWYRQAAGRGLQLLFYSVGIGQISSEVPQNLSASRPQDRQFILSSKKLLLSDSGFYLCAWSVLTETTQYFGPGTRLTVL.

V usage is TRBV5-1 and J usage is TRBJ2-7; D possibly corresponds to TRBD2 (6 bases). Per the germline V gene, CDR1 is SGHRS and CDR2 is YFSETQ. V lost 2 bases and J lost 3, with 12 bases in between. This CDR3 is 14 amino acids long. The CDR3 loop is CASSLSGEIYEQYF. CDR3 bases: TGCGCCAGCAGCTTATCGGGAGAGATCTACGAGCAGTACTTC.

The CDR3 coding sequence is TGTGCCAGCAGTGTGACTAGCGGGATAATCGGAAAGACCCAGTACTTC. Translation: CASSVTSGIIGKTQYF. The genes are TRBV2 and TRBJ2-5; TRBD2 matches 11 bases. CDR1 and CDR2 (germline): SNHLY, FYNNEI. V trimming: 4 bases; J trimming: 6 bases; junction bases outside the gene matches: 10. The CDR3 has 16 residues.

This clone was observed a handful of times. The genes are TRBV25-1 and TRBJ1-6; D is perhaps TRBD1 (6 bases). The CDR3 has 14 amino acids. The germline V gene has CDR1 MGHDK and CDR2 SYGVNS. With 1 base removed from V and 7 bases from J, the gap between germline ends came to 8 bases. This CDR3 reads CASSEWTDNSPLHF. In DNA, the CDR3 is TGTGCCAGCAGTGAATGGACAGACAATTCACCCCTCCACTTT.

This rearrangement joins TRBV3-1 (or the pseudogene TRBV3-2) to TRBJ2-2; a possible D gene is TRBD1 (6 bases). V shed 4 bases and J shed 4 bases, with 10 bases lying between them. The CDR3 length is 14 residues. The germline CDR1 and CDR2 sequences are LGHDT and YNNKEL (reference sequence). The CDR3 loop reads CASSRQEGTGELFF. CDR3 sequence (DNA): TGTGCCAGCAGCCGACAGGAAGGCACCGGGGAGCTGTTTTTT.

This chain uses TRBV29-1 with TRBJ1-2; D unclear. V dropped 2 bases and J dropped 5 bases, with 9 bases sitting between them. The germline CDR1 and CDR2 sequences are SQVTM and ANQGSEA. This CDR3 is built from 12 residues. The chain's CDR3 is CSVELTPYGYTF. The CDR3 DNA sequence: TGCAGCGTTGAATTGACACCGTATGGCTACACCTTC.

In its sample, this clone was seen once. V gene TRBV6-5 combines with J gene TRBJ2-3; D might be TRBD1 (6 bases). The V end was cut by 2 bases, the J end by 0 bases, with 9 bases between. Germline V lookup: CDR1 MNHEY, CDR2 SVGAGI. This CDR3 contains 15 residues. The CDR3 DNA is TGTGCCAGCAGTTACGTAGGGGGTAGCACAGATACGCAGTATTTT. Its protein product is CASSYVGGSTDTQYF.